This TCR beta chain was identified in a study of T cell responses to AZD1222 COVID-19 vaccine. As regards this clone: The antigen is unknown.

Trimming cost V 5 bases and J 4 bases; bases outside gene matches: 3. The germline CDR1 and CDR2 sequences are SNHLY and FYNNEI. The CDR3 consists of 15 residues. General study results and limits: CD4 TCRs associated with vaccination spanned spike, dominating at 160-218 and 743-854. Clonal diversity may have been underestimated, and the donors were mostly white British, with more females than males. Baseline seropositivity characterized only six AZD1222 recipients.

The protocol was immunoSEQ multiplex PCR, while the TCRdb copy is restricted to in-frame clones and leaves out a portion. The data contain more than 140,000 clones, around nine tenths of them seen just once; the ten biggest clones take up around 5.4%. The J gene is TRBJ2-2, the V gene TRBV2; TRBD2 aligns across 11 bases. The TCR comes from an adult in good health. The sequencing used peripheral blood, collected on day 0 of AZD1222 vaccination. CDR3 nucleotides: TGTGCCAGCAGTCCCGGACTAGCGGGCACCGGGGAGCTGTTTTTT. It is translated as CASSPGLAGTGELFF. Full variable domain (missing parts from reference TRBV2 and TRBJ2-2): EPEVTQTPSHQVTQMGQEVILRCVPISNHLYFYWYRQILGQKVEFLVSFYNNEISEKSEIFDDQFSVERPDGSNFTLKIRSTKLEDSAMYFCASSPGLAGTGELFFGEGSRLTVL.